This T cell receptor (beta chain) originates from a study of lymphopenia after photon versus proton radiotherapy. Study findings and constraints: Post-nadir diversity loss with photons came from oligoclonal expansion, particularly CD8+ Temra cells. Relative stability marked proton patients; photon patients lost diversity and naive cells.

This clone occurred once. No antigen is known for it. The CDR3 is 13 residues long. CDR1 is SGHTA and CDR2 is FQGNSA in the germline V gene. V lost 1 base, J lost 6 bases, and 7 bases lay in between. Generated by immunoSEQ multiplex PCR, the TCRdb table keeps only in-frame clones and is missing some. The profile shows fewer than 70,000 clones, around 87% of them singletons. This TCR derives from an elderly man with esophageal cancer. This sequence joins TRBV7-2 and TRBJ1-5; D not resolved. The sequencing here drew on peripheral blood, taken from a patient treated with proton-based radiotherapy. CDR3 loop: CASSLVVGQPQHF. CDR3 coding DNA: TGTGCCAGCAGCTTAGTAGTAGGTCAGCCCCAGCATTTT.